Listed below are T cell receptor beta chains from one sample, sequenced in a study of cytomegalovirus exposure and HLA in healthy donors. The data were produced by immunoSEQ multiplex PCR, yet TCRdb's version contains in-frame clones alone and is incomplete. The sample holds approximately 130,000 clones, about 76% seen once. Sequencing was performed on PBMCs. These receptors were obtained from a woman aged 40 to 55 in good health and CMV-seronegative. Both conserved end residues are part of each CDR3. The order of the fields is CDR3 DNA, CDR3 protein, V gene, clone size, J gene, D gene, CDR3 length. A D gene is named only where the DNA matches it firmly. Not every row has a clone size; where given, it reads once, few, many or a size class.

CDR3nt: TGTGCCAGCAGCGTAGGTTCGGGGGGAACCTACGAGCAGTACTTC
CDR3aa: CASSVGSGGTYEQYF
v_gene: TRBV9
abundance: once
j_gene: TRBJ2-7
d_gene: TRBD2
len: 15

CDR3nt: TGTGCCAGCATTCGATCCGGGACAGGATCCTTCTCTGGAAACACCATATATTTT
CDR3aa: CASIRSGTGSFSGNTIYF
v_gene: TRBV2
abundance: NA
j_gene: TRBJ1-3
d_gene: TRBD1
len: 18

CDR3nt: TGTGCCAGCAGCGTCCGTACCGGGACAGGGGGAACAGATACGCAGTATTTT
CDR3aa: CASSVRTGTGGTDTQYF
v_gene: TRBV9
abundance: NA
j_gene: TRBJ2-3
d_gene: TRBD1
len: 17

CDR3nt: TGTGCCAGCAGCTTTCAGGGCCTCAGGACTGAAGCTTTCTTT
CDR3aa: CASSFQGLRTEAFF
v_gene: TRBV13
abundance: NA
j_gene: TRBJ1-1
d_gene: NA
len: 14

CDR3nt: TGTGCCAGCAGTGAAACGGGGGGGCCACCTTTGAATGAGCAGTTCTTC
CDR3aa: CASSETGGPPLNEQFF
v_gene: TRBV2
abundance: once
j_gene: TRBJ2-1
d_gene: TRBD2
len: 16

CDR3nt: TGTGCCATCAGTGACCCGGACAGGGGATTATCTGGGGCCAACGTCCTGACTTTC
CDR3aa: CAISDPDRGLSGANVLTF
v_gene: TRBV10-3
abundance: few
j_gene: TRBJ2-6
d_gene: TRBD1
len: 18

CDR3nt: TGCGGGAATTTAGGGGAAACCGGGGAGCTGTTTTTT
CDR3aa: CGNLGETGELFF
v_gene: TRBV29-1
abundance: once
j_gene: TRBJ2-2
d_gene: NA
len: 12

CDR3nt: TGCGCCAGCAGCTTTTATGGGGACAGCTATGGCTACACCTTC
CDR3aa: CASSFYGDSYGYTF
v_gene: TRBV5-1
abundance: NA
j_gene: TRBJ1-2
d_gene: TRBD1
len: 14

CDR3nt: TGTGCCAGCAGCCCGAACGGACGACAGGGCACTGAAGCTTTCTTT
CDR3aa: CASSPNGRQGTEAFF
v_gene: TRBV4-2
abundance: few
j_gene: TRBJ1-1
d_gene: TRBD1
len: 15

CDR3nt: TGTGCCAGCAGCGTAAGACTAGCGGGGGAGGGTGAGCAGTTCTTC
CDR3aa: CASSVRLAGEGEQFF
v_gene: TRBV9
abundance: NA
j_gene: TRBJ2-1
d_gene: TRBD2
len: 15

CDR3nt: TGCGCCAGCAGCCAGGTTCGGGACAGGGGACGGGAGCAGTTCTTC
CDR3aa: CASSQVRDRGREQFF
v_gene: TRBV4-1
abundance: NA
j_gene: TRBJ2-1
d_gene: TRBD1
len: 15

CDR3nt: TGCGCCAGCAGCTTCGGGGTCCCCGACACTGAAGCTTTCTTT
CDR3aa: CASSFGVPDTEAFF
v_gene: TRBV5-1
abundance: NA
j_gene: TRBJ1-1
d_gene: NA
len: 14

CDR3nt: TGTGCCGTCGGACAGTACCAAGAGACCCAGTACTTC
CDR3aa: CAVGQYQETQYF
v_gene: TRBV19
abundance: NA
j_gene: TRBJ2-5
d_gene: NA
len: 12

CDR3nt: TGTGCCAGCAGCTTGGAAAGGGGTGAGCAGTTCTTC
CDR3aa: CASSLERGEQFF
v_gene: TRBV11-2
abundance: NA
j_gene: TRBJ2-1
d_gene: NA
len: 12

CDR3nt: TGTGCCGGCAGCATCTCTAGCGGGAGCGAGACCCAGTACTTC
CDR3aa: CAGSISSGSETQYF
v_gene: TRBV7-9
abundance: NA
j_gene: TRBJ2-5
d_gene: TRBD2
len: 14

CDR3nt: TGTGCCAGCTCATCCCTCGACAGGGCCAACACTGAAGCTTTCTTT
CDR3aa: CASSSLDRANTEAFF
v_gene: TRBV18
abundance: few
j_gene: TRBJ1-1
d_gene: TRBD1
len: 15

CDR3nt: TGTGCCAGCAGCGCATCTAGCGGGGGGCCCCCATACGAGCAGTACTTC
CDR3aa: CASSASSGGPPYEQYF
v_gene: TRBV5-6
abundance: once
j_gene: TRBJ2-7
d_gene: TRBD2
len: 16

CDR3nt: TGTGCCAGCAGCTTAGTCAACTCCTACGAGCAGTACTTC
CDR3aa: CASSLVNSYEQYF
v_gene: TRBV7-2
abundance: NA
j_gene: TRBJ2-7
d_gene: NA
len: 13

CDR3nt: TGCGCCAGCAGTGAGCCCCGACTAGCGGGGGTGAGAACCGGGACCCAGTACTTC
CDR3aa: CASSEPRLAGVRTGTQYF
v_gene: TRBV10-2
abundance: NA
j_gene: TRBJ2-5
d_gene: TRBD2
len: 18

CDR3nt: TGTGCCAGCAGCTCACTAGCGGGAGGAGTAAATGAGCAGTTCTTC
CDR3aa: CASSSLAGGVNEQFF
v_gene: TRBV11-2
abundance: NA
j_gene: TRBJ2-1
d_gene: TRBD2
len: 15

CDR3nt: TGTGCCAGCTCACGCGCGGTATTGATTCAGCCCCAGCATTTT
CDR3aa: CASSRAVLIQPQHF
v_gene: TRBV18
abundance: NA
j_gene: TRBJ1-5
d_gene: NA
len: 14

CDR3nt: TGTGCCAGCAGCGAATCGGTGCGGTTCAGCCCCCAGCATTTT
CDR3aa: CASSESVRFSPQHF
v_gene: TRBV7-8
abundance: NA
j_gene: TRBJ1-5
d_gene: NA
len: 14

CDR3nt: TGTGCCAGTAGGCCACAGGGACGGAACACTGAAGCTTTCTTT
CDR3aa: CASRPQGRNTEAFF
v_gene: TRBV19
abundance: NA
j_gene: TRBJ1-1
d_gene: NA
len: 14

CDR3nt: TGTGCCAGCAGCCGGGGACAGGGGCTCACCGGGGAGCTGTTTTTT
CDR3aa: CASSRGQGLTGELFF
v_gene: TRBV6-6
abundance: few
j_gene: TRBJ2-2
d_gene: TRBD1
len: 15

CDR3nt: TGCGCCAGCAGCCCAAATATAGCGGGGAGCACAGATACGCAGTATTTT
CDR3aa: CASSPNIAGSTDTQYF
v_gene: TRBV5-1
abundance: NA
j_gene: TRBJ2-3
d_gene: TRBD2
len: 16

CDR3nt: TGTGCCAGCAGCGTTACGGGACAGGCACGCGAGCAGTACTTC
CDR3aa: CASSVTGQAREQYF
v_gene: TRBV9
abundance: once
j_gene: TRBJ2-7
d_gene: TRBD1
len: 14

CDR3nt: TGTGCCAGCAGCTTATTGCTCAGCACTGAAGCTTTCTTT
CDR3aa: CASSLLLSTEAFF
v_gene: TRBV11-2
abundance: few
j_gene: TRBJ1-1
d_gene: NA
len: 13

CDR3nt: TGTGCCACCGGGAAAGCCTATAATTCACCCCTCCACTTT
CDR3aa: CATGKAYNSPLHF
v_gene: TRBV5-6
abundance: NA
j_gene: TRBJ1-6
d_gene: NA
len: 13

CDR3nt: TGTGCCAGCAGTTCCCGGACAGATACGCAGTATTTT
CDR3aa: CASSSRTDTQYF
v_gene: TRBV28
abundance: NA
j_gene: TRBJ2-3
d_gene: NA
len: 12

CDR3nt: TGTGCCAGCCTAGCGGGGGCGGAGACAGATACGCAGTATTTT
CDR3aa: CASLAGAETDTQYF
v_gene: TRBV6-6
abundance: few
j_gene: TRBJ2-3
d_gene: TRBD2
len: 14

CDR3nt: TGTGCCAGTAGTTTGCGGGAGGGCCGGTACGAGCAGTACTTC
CDR3aa: CASSLREGRYEQYF
v_gene: TRBV19
abundance: NA
j_gene: TRBJ2-7
d_gene: TRBD2
len: 14

CDR3nt: TGTGCCAGCAGCTCTTTGAACACAGGGGCTGAAGCTTTCTTT
CDR3aa: CASSSLNTGAEAFF
v_gene: TRBV7-2
abundance: NA
j_gene: TRBJ1-1
d_gene: TRBD1
len: 14

CDR3nt: TGTGCCAGCAGCGACAGGGAACCCTACTACGAGCAGTACTTC
CDR3aa: CASSDREPYYEQYF
v_gene: TRBV16
abundance: NA
j_gene: TRBJ2-7
d_gene: TRBD1
len: 14

CDR3nt: TGTGCCAGCAGCCGGTGGACTAGCGGGGAGGGGGATACGCAGTATTTT
CDR3aa: CASSRWTSGEGDTQYF
v_gene: TRBV7-9
abundance: NA
j_gene: TRBJ2-3
d_gene: TRBD2
len: 16

CDR3nt: TGTGCCAGCAGTTTATTGGCTAGCGGGAGGGATACGCAGTATTTT
CDR3aa: CASSLLASGRDTQYF
v_gene: TRBV28
abundance: NA
j_gene: TRBJ2-3
d_gene: TRBD2
len: 15

CDR3nt: TGTGCCAGCAGCCACGGACAGGGAGAGTCCTACGAGCAGTACTTC
CDR3aa: CASSHGQGESYEQYF
v_gene: TRBV7-2
abundance: once
j_gene: TRBJ2-7
d_gene: TRBD1
len: 15